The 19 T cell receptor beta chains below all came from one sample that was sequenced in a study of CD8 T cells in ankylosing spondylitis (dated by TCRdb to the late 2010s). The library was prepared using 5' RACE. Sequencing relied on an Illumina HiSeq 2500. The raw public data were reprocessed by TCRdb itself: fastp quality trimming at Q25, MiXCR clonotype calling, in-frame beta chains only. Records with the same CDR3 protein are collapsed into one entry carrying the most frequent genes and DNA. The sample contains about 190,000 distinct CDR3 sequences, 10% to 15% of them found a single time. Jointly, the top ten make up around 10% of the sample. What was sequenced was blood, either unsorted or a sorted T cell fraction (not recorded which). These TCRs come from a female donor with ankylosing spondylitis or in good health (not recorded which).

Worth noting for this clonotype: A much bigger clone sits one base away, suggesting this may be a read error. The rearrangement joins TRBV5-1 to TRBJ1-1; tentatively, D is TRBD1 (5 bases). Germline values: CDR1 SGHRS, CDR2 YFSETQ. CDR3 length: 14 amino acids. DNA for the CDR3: TGCCCCAGCAGCTCGGGACTTCAAAACACTGAAGCTTTCTTT. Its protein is CPSSSGLQNTEAFF.

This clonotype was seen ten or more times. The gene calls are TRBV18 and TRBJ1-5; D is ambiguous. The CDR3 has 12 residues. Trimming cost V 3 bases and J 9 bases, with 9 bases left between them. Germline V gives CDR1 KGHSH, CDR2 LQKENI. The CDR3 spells CASSPNQGPQHF. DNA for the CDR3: TGTGCCAGCTCACCCAATCAAGGGCCCCAGCATTTT.

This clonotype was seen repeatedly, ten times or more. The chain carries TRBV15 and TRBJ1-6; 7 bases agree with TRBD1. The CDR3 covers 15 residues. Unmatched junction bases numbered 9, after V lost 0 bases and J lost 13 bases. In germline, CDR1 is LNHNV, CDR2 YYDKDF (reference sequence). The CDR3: CATSRETGAVGPLHF. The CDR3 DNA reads TGTGCCACCAGCAGAGAAACAGGGGCCGTCGGGCCCCTCCACTTT.

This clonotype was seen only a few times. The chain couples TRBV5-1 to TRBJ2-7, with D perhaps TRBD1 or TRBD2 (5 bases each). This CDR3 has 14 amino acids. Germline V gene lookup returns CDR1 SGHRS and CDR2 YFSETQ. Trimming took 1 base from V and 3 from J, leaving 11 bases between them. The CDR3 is CASSLWDPGYEQYF. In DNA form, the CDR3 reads TGCGCCAGCAGCTTGTGGGACCCCGGCTACGAGCAGTACTTC.

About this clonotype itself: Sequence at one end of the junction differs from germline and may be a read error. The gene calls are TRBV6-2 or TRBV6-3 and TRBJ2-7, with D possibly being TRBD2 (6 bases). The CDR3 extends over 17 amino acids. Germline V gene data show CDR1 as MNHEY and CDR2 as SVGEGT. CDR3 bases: TGTGCCAGCGGTTATAGTTTTGACTGGGACTCCAAGTACGAGCAGTACTTC. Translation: CASGYSFDWDSKYEQYF.

The DNA for the CDR3 is TGTGCCAGCAGCTTGGCAGGGTCTGCGAAGACCCAGTACTTC. Translation: CASSLAGSAKTQYF. The genes are TRBV11-2 and TRBJ2-5; TRBD1 is a possible D gene (5 bases). Germline V gives CDR1 SGHAT, CDR2 FQNNGV. V gave up 3 bases and J gave up 6 bases, with 14 bases separating them. This CDR3 has 14 amino acids. Full variable domain (missing parts from reference TRBV11-2 and TRBJ2-5): EAGVAQSPRYKIIEKRQSVAFWCNPISGHATLYWYQQILGQGPKLLIQFQNNGVVDDSQLPKDRFSAERLKGVDSTLKIQPAKLEDSAVYLCASSLAGSAKTQYFGPGTRLLVL.

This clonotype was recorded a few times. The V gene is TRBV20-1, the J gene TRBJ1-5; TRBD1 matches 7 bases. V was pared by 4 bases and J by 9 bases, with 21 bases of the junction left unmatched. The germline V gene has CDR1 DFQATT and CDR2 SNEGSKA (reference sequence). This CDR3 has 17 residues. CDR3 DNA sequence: TGCAGTGCTACGGGGGTTCTCCGGGGACAGATATATGGGCCCCAGCATTTT. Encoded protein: CSATGVLRGQIYGPQHF.

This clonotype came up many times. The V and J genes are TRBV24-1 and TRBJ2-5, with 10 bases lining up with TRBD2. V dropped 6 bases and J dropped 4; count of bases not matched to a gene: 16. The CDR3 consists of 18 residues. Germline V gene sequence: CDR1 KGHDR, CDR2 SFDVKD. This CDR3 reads CATSSDEGLAGAGETQYF. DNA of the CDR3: TGTGCCACCAGTTCGGATGAAGGGCTAGCGGGAGCGGGAGAGACCCAGTACTTC.

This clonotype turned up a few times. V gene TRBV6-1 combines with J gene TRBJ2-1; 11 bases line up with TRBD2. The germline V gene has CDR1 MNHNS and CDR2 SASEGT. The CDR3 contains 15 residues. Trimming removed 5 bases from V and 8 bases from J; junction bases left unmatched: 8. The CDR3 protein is CASSPRLAGNDEQFF. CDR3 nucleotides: TGTGCCAGCAGTCCCAGACTAGCGGGAAACGATGAGCAGTTCTTC.

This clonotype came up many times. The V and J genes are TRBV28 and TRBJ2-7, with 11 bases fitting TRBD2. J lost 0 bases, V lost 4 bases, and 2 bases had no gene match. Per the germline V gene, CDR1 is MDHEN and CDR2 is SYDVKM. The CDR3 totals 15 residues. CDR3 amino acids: CASSSTSGGSYEQYF. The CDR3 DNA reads TGTGCCAGCAGTTCCACTAGCGGGGGCTCCTACGAGCAGTACTTC.

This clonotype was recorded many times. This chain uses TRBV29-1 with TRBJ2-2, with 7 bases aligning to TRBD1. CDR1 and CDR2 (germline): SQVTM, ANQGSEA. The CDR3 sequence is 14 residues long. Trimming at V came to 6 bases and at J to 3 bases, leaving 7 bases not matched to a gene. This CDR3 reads CSVKQGWDTGELFF. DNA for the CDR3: TGCAGCGTCAAACAGGGGTGGGACACCGGGGAGCTGTTTTTT.

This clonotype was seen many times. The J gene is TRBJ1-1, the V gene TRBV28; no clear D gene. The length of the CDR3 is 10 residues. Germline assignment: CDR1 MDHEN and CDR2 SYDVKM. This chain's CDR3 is CIWGGTEAFF. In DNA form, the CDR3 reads TGTATCTGGGGAGGAACTGAAGCTTTCTTT. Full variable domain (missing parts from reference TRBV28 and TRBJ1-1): DVKVTQSSRYLVKRTGEKVFLECVQDMDHENMFWYRQDPGLGLRLIYFSYDVKMKEKGDIPEGYSVSREKKERFSLILESASTNQTSMYLCIWGGTEAFFGQGTRLTVV.

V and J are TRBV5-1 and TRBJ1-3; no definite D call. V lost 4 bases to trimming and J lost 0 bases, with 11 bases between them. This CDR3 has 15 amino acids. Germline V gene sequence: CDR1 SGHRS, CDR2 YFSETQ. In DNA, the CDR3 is TGCGCCAGCAGCCCGACACTGAGCTCTGGAAACACCATATATTTT. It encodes CASSPTLSSGNTIYF.

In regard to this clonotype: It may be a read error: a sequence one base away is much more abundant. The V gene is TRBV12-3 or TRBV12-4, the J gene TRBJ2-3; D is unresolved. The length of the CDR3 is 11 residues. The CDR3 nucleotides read TGTGCCAGCAGCCCTATGGATATGCAGTATTTT. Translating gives CASSPMDMQYF.

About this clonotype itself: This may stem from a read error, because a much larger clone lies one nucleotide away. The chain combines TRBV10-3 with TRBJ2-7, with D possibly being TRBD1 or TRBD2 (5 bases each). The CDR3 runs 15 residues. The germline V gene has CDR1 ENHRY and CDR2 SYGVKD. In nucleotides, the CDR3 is TGTGCCATCAGTGATCCGCTGATGGGGACCTACGAGCAGTGCTTC. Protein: CAISDPLMGTYEQCF.

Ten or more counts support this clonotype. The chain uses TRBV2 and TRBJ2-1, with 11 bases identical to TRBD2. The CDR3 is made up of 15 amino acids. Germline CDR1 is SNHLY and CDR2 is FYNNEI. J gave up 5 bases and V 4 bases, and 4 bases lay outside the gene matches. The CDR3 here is CASSVLAGANNEQFF. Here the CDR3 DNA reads TGTGCCAGCAGTGTACTAGCGGGAGCCAACAATGAGCAGTTCTTC.

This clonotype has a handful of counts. In nucleotides, the CDR3 is TGCAGTGTCCGGATGGGGAGCCGGGACACCGGGGAGCTGTTTTTT. It encodes CSVRMGSRDTGELFF. The chain recombines TRBV20-1 with TRBJ2-2; tentative D call: TRBD2 (5 bases). The ends were cut back, 7 bases at V and 3 bases at J, with 18 bases in the middle. Per the germline V gene, CDR1 is DFQATT and CDR2 is SNEGSKA (reference sequence). There are 15 residues in the CDR3.

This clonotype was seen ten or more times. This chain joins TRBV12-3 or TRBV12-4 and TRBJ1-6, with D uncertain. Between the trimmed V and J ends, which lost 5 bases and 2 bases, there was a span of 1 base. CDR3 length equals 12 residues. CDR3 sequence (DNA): TGTGCCAGCAGTACCTATAATTCACCCCTCCACTTT. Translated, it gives CASSTYNSPLHF.

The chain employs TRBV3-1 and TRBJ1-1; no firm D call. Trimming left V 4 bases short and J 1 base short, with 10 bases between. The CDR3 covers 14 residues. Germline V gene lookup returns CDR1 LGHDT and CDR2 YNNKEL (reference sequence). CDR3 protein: CASSLPSSNTEAFF. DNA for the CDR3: TGTGCCAGCAGCCTCCCTTCGTCGAACACTGAAGCTTTCTTT.